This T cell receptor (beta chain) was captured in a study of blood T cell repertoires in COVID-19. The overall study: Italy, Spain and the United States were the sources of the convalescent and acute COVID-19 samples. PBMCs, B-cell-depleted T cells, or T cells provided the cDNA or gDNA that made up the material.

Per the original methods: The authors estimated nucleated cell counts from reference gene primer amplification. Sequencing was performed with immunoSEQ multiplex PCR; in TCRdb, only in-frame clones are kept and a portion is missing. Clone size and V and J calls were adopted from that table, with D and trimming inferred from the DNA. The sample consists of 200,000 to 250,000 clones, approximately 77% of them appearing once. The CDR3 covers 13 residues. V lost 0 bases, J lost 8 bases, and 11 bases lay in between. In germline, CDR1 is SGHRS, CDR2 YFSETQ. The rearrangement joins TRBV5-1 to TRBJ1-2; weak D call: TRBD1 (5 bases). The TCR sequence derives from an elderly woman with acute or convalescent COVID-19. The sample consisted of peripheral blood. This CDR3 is CASSLGQGRGYTF. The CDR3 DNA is TGCGCCAGCAGCTTGGGTCAGGGCCGAGGCTACACCTTC.